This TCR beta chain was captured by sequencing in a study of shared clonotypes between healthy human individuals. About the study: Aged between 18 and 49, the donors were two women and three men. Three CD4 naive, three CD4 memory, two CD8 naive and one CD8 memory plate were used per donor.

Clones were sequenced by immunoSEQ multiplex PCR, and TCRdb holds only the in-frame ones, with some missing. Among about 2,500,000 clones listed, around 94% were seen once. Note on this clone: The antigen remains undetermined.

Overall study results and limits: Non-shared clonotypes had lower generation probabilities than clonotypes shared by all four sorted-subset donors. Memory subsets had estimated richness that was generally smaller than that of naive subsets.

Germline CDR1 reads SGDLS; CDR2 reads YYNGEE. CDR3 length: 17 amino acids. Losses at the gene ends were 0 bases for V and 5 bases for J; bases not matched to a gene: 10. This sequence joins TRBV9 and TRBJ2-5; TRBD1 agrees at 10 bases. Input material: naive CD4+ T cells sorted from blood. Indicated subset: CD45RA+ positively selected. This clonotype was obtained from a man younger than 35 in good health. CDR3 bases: TGTGCCAGCAGCGTAGCCCCCCGGACAGGGGGGACGGAGACCCAGTACTTC. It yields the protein CASSVAPRTGGTETQYF. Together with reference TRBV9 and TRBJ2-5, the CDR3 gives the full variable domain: DSGVTQTPKHLITATGQRVTLRCSPRSGDLSVYWYQQSLDQGLQFLIQYYNGEERAKGNILERFSAQQFPDLHSELNLSSLELGDSALYFCASSVAPRTGGTETQYFGPGTRLLVL.